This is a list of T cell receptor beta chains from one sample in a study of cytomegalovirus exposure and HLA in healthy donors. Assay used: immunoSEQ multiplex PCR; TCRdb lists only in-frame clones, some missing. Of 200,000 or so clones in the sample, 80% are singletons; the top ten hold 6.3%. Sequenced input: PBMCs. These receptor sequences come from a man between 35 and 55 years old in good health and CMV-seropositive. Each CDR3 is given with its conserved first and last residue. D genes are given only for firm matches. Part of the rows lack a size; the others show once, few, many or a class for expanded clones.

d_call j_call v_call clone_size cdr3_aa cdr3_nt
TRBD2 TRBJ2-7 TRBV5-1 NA CASSRTGTSGGDSYEQYF TGCGCCAGCAGCCGAACCGGGACTAGCGGCGGTGACTCCTACGAGCAGTACTTC
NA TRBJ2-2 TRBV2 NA CASSPLSNTGELFF TGTGCCAGCAGTCCCCTCTCGAACACCGGGGAGCTGTTTTTT
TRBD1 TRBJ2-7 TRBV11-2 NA CASSLGTPRGSEQYF TGTGCCAGCAGCTTAGGGACACCCAGGGGGAGCGAGCAGTACTTC
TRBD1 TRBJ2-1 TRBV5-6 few CASSRDRGFNEQFF TGTGCCAGCAGCAGGGACAGGGGTTTCAATGAGCAGTTCTTC
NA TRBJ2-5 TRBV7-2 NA CASSSQGMAQYF TGTGCCAGCAGCTCCCAGGGTATGGCCCAGTACTTC
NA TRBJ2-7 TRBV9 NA CASSVGTETYEQYF TGTGCCAGCAGCGTAGGGACAGAGACCTACGAGCAGTACTTC
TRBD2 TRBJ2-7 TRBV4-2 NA CASSQESPLAGNYEQYF TGTGCCAGCAGCCAAGAGTCTCCCCTAGCGGGGAACTACGAGCAGTACTTC
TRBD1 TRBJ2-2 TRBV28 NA CASSPGQGVWTGELFF TGTGCCAGCAGTCCCGGACAGGGGGTTTGGACCGGGGAGCTGTTTTTT
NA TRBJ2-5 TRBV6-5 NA CASSYGGLETQYF TGTGCCAGCAGTTACGGGGGCCTAGAGACCCAGTACTTC
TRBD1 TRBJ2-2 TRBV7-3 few CASSRDKTGSNTGELFF TGTGCCAGCAGCCGGGATAAGACAGGGTCGAACACCGGGGAGCTGTTTTTT
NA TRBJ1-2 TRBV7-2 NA CASSRDSLYGYTF TGTGCCAGCAGCCGCGACAGTCTCTATGGCTACACCTTC
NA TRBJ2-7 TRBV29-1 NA CSVDRGGEQYF TGCAGCGTTGATCGAGGGGGCGAGCAGTACTTC
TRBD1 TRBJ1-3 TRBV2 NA CASSPTGGDTIYF TGTGCCAGCAGCCCGACAGGGGGGGACACCATATATTTT
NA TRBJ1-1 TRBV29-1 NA CSVPQRMNTEAFF TGCAGCGTTCCCCAGCGCATGAACACTGAAGCTTTCTTT
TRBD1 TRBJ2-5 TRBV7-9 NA CASSLVGQVETQYF TGTGCCAGCAGCTTAGTTGGACAGGTAGAGACCCAGTACTTC
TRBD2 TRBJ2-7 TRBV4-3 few CASSQGGAGGYEQYF TGCGCCAGCAGCCAAGGGGGAGCGGGAGGATACGAGCAGTACTTC
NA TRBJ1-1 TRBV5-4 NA CASSLDPEVGSEAFF TGTGCCAGCAGCTTGGACCCAGAGGTAGGATCTGAAGCTTTCTTT
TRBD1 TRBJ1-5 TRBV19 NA CASSRDRGSNQPQHF TGTGCCAGTAGTAGGGACAGGGGTAGCAATCAGCCCCAGCATTTT
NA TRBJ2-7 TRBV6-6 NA CASSYPRGRAGYEQYF TGTGCCAGCAGTTACCCTCGGGGTCGGGCGGGCTACGAGCAGTACTTC
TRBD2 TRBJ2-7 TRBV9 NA CASSGSGGHYEQYF TGTGCCAGCAGCGGTAGCGGGGGGCACTACGAGCAGTACTTC
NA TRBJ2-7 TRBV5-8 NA CASSFSLTGYSYEQYF TGTGCCAGCAGCTTCAGCCTAACAGGGTACTCCTACGAGCAGTACTTC
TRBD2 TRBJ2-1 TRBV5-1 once CASSLVRESKDNEQFF TGCGCCAGCAGCTTGGTGCGGGAGAGTAAGGACAATGAGCAGTTCTTC
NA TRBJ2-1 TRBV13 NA CASSLGREGEQFF TGTGCCAGCAGCTTAGGCCGTGAGGGCGAGCAGTTCTTC
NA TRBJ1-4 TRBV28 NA CASSSSLGDEKLFF TGTGCCAGCAGTTCATCCCTCGGTGATGAAAAACTGTTTTTT
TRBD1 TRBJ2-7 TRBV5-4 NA CASSPTGGHYEQYF TGTGCCAGCAGCCCGACAGGGGGACACTACGAGCAGTACTTC
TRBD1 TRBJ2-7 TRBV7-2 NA CASSAYRGSSYEQYF TGTGCCAGCAGCGCCTACAGGGGTAGCTCCTACGAGCAGTACTTC
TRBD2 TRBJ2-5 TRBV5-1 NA CASSFGTSGGQETQYF TGCGCCAGCAGCTTCGGGACTAGCGGGGGCCAAGAGACCCAGTACTTC
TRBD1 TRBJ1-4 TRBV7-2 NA CASSLTGANEKLFF TGTGCCAGCAGCTTAACAGGGGCTAATGAAAAACTGTTTTTT